This entry is about one T cell receptor (beta chain). Antigen unknown. Quantitative 5'-RACE was performed with molecular barcodes, and it yielded the TCR beta libraries. In TCRdb, the 5' RACE reads were re-called with MiXCR into one record per CDR3 protein. This table holds hundreds of thousands of distinct CDR3 sequences, roughly a tenth found once. This entry belongs to a study of CD8 T cells in ankylosing spondylitis. Overall study findings and caveats: It appeared that ankylosing spondylitis blood was characterized by a TCR beta motif of several highly homologous variants.

The CDR3 is 13 residues long. The germline gives CDR1 MNHNY, CDR2 SVGAGI (reference sequence). Trimming removed 7 bases at V and 5 bases at J, with 14 bases between. Sequencing was carried out using blood, either unsorted or a sorted T cell fraction (not recorded which). The chain carries TRBV6-6 and TRBJ2-5; tentatively, D is TRBD2 (5 bases). The TCR sequence derives from a male donor with ankylosing spondylitis or in good health (not recorded which). CDR3 sequence reads: CASTYLAYETQYF. Written as DNA, the CDR3 is TGTGCCAGCACCTATCTAGCTTACGAGACCCAGTACTTC.